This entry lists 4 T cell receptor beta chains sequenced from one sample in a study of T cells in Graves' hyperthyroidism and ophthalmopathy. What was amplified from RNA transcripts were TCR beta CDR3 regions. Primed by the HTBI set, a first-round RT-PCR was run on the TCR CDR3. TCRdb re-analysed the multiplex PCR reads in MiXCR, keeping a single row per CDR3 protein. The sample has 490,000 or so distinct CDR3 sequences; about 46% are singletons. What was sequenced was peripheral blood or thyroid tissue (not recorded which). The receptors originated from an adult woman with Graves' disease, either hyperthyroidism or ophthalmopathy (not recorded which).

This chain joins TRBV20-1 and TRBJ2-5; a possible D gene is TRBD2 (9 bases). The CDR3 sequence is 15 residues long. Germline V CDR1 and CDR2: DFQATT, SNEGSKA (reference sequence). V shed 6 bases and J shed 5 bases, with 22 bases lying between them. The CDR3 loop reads CSAPRGRGGAETQYF. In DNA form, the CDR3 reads TGCAGTGCCCCCAGGGGGCGGGGGGGCGCCGAGACCCAGTACTTC.

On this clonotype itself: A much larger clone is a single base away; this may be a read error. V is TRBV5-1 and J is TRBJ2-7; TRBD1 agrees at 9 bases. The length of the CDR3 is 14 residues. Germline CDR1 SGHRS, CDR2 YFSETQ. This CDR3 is CVSTPGTGKYEQYF. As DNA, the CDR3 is TGCGTCAGCACCCCGGGGACAGGGAAATACGAGCAGTACTTC. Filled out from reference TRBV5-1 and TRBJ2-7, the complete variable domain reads KAGVTQTPRYLIKTRGQQVTLSCSPISGHRSVSWYQQTPGQGLQFLFEYFSETQRNKGNFPGRFSGRQFSNSRSEMNVSTLELGDSALYLCVSTPGTGKYEQYFGPGTRLTVT.

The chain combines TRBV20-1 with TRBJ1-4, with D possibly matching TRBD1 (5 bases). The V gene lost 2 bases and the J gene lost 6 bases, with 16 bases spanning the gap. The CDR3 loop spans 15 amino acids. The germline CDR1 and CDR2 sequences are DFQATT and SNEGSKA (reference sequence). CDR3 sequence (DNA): TGCAGTGCTAGAAGGGTACAGGCTAACCATGAAAAACTGTTTTTT. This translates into CSARRVQANHEKLFF.

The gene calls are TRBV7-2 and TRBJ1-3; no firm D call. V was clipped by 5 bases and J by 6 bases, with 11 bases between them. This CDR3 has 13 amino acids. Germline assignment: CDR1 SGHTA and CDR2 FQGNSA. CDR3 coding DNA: TGTGCCAGCAGCCTCCGACACTTAAACACCATATATTTT. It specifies CASSLRHLNTIYF.